This record concerns one TCR beta chain sequence. The record originates from a study of blood T cell repertoires in COVID-19. Study-wide context: Sources were T cells, B-cell-depleted T cells, or PBMCs; the material itself was cDNA or gDNA.

Between the trimmed V and J ends, which lost 3 bases and 5 bases, there was a span of 23 bases. From germline, CDR1 is WNHNN and CDR2 SYGVQD (reference sequence). The CDR3 is made up of 17 amino acids. The method was immunoSEQ multiplex PCR; TCRdb's version includes in-frame clones alone and lacks a portion of them. Of 88,000 or so clones in the sample, approximately 85% were seen once. The TCR originated in a man in his sixties with acute or convalescent COVID-19. Sequencing was performed on peripheral blood. This sequence joins TRBV10-1 and TRBJ2-7; perhaps TRBD2 as D (5 bases). The CDR3 spells CASSEFGNLRVIHEQYF. The CDR3 DNA reads TGCGCCAGCAGTGAATTTGGGAACTTGAGGGTAATCCACGAGCAGTACTTC.